This TCR beta chain was retrieved from a study of T cell responses to AZD1222 COVID-19 vaccine. There are 14 residues in the CDR3. Trimming removed 5 bases at V and 3 bases at J, with 11 bases between. CDR1 is MNHEY, CDR2 SVGAGI, per germline. The table came from immunoSEQ multiplex PCR; TCRdb's copy has only in-frame clones and leaves some out. The table lists more than 250,000 clones, approximately 93% of them singletons. This TCR derives from an adult in good health. Sequences were derived from peripheral blood, sampled on day 0 of AZD1222 vaccination. The chain couples TRBV6-5 to TRBJ1-5, with D maybe TRBD1 (5 bases). The CDR3 reads CASSRRGLNQPQHF. The CDR3 DNA is TGTGCCAGCAGTCGCCGGGGCCTCAATCAGCCCCAGCATTTT.